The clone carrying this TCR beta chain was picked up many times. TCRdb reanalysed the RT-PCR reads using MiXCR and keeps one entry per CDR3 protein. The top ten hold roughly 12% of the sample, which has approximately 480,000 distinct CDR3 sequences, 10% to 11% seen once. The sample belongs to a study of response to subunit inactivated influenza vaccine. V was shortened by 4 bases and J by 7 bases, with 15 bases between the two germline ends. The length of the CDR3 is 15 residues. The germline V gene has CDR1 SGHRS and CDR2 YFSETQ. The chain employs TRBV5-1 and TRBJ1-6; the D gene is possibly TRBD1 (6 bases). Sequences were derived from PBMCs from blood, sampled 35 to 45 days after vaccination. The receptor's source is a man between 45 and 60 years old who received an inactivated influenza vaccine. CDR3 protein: CASSPMGGRNSPLHF. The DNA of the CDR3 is TGCGCCAGCAGCCCCATGGGGGGCCGGAATTCACCCCTCCACTTT. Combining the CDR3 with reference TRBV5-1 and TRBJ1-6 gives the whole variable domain KAGVTQTPRYLIKTRGQQVTLSCSPISGHRSVSWYQQTPGQGLQFLFEYFSETQRNKGNFPGRFSGRQFSNSRSEMNVSTLELGDSALYLCASSPMGGRNSPLHFGNGTRLTVT.